The 12 T cell receptor beta chains below all came from one sample that was sequenced in a study of shared clonotypes between healthy human individuals. The assay was immunoSEQ multiplex PCR, and TCRdb's table has in-frame clones only and misses some. The sample holds about 770,000 clones, over 60% seen once. Sequencing input: memory CD4+ T cells sorted from blood. Subset described: CD45RA-negative fraction. These receptors came from a woman aged 30 to 39 in good health.

This chain uses TRBV2 with TRBJ1-1, with D possibly being TRBD1 (6 bases). Germline CDR1 reads SNHLY; CDR2 reads FYNNEI. CDR3 length equals 14 residues. V gave up 6 bases and J gave up 4 bases, with 15 bases separating them. The CDR3 sequence: CASSLQGVGTEAFF. Here the CDR3 DNA reads TGTGCCAGCAGCCTACAGGGAGTTGGCACTGAAGCTTTCTTT.

The genes are TRBV29-1 and TRBJ1-1; D is unclear. The CDR3 runs 11 residues. The germline CDR1 and CDR2 sequences are SQVTM and ANQGSEA. V was clipped by 1 base and J by 11 bases, with 11 bases between them. The CDR3 spells CSVEGAQVAFF. The DNA of the CDR3 is TGCAGCGTTGAAGGAGCCCAGGTGGCTTTCTTT.

This clone was seen many times. The chain combines TRBV27 with TRBJ2-3, with TRBD2 identical over 7 bases. After removal of 2 bases from V and 1 base from J, the junction contained 6 bases not matched to a gene. Germline loops: CDR1 MNHEY, CDR2 SMNVEV (reference sequence). The CDR3 runs to 16 residues. CDR3 protein: CASSLELARGTDTQYF. In DNA, the CDR3 is TGTGCCAGCAGTTTAGAACTAGCGCGGGGCACAGATACGCAGTATTTT.

With regard to this clone: Possible read error: a much larger clone is one base away. The V and J genes are TRBV7-8 and TRBJ2-7; D is perhaps TRBD2 (6 bases). The V end was cut by 5 bases, the J end by 3 bases, with 17 bases between. The CDR3 covers 15 residues. Germline-derived CDR1 and CDR2 are SGHVS and FQNEAQ. The CDR3, as DNA: TGTGCCAGCAGCCTCCACTGGGGGGAGCTCTACGAGCAGTACTTC. This encodes CASSLHWGELYEQYF.

On this clone itself: An end of the junction differs from the germline gene, which may be a read error. The gene calls are TRBV7-9 and TRBJ2-1; 9 bases map to TRBD2. This CDR3 contains 13 residues. Germline V gives CDR1 SEHNR, CDR2 FQNEAQ (reference sequence). Here the CDR3 reads CASSIAGDTEQFF. The CDR3 coding sequence is TGTGCCAGCAGCATAGCGGGAGATACTGAGCAGTTCTTC.

This sequence joins TRBV27 and TRBJ2-7; D gene uncertain. This CDR3 contains 13 residues. Germline-derived CDR1 and CDR2 are MNHEY and SMNVEV (reference sequence). V was trimmed by 4 bases and J by 1 base, leaving 8 bases between them. The CDR3 protein is CASSSLRSYEQYF. Here the CDR3 DNA reads TGTGCCAGCAGTTCCCTGAGGTCCTACGAGCAGTACTTC.

This chain connects TRBV27 to TRBJ1-1; a possible D gene is TRBD1 (6 bases). Germline assignment: CDR1 MNHEY and CDR2 SMNVEV (reference sequence). Trimming cost V 1 base and J 8 bases, with 11 bases left between them. The CDR3 spans 13 residues. The CDR3 nucleotides read TGTGCCAGCAGTTTATTCAGGGGTGGGGAAGCTTTCTTT. This codes for CASSLFRGGEAFF.

This chain joins TRBV7-2 and TRBJ2-5, with 8 positions matching TRBD2. Unmatched junction bases numbered 10, after V lost 2 bases and J lost 5 bases. The CDR3 is 16 amino acids. Germline CDR1 SGHTA, CDR2 FQGNSA. CDR3 in amino acids: CASSLIPGGPKETQYF. CDR3 nucleotides: TGTGCCAGCAGCTTAATCCCGGGAGGGCCTAAGGAGACCCAGTACTTC.

This sequence joins TRBV4-1 and TRBJ1-2; the D is unclear. Trimming left V 3 bases short and J 3 bases short, with 17 bases between. The CDR3 runs to 16 residues. CDR1 and CDR2 (germline): MGHRA, YSYEKL. The CDR3 protein is CASSHTTVRVDYGYTF. In DNA, the CDR3 is TGCGCCAGCAGCCACACGACTGTACGGGTCGACTATGGCTACACCTTC.

With regard to this clone: Other DNA sequences in the same sample also yield this CDR3. V and J are TRBV28 and TRBJ2-5; a possible D gene is TRBD1 (6 bases). Germline V gives CDR1 MDHEN, CDR2 SYDVKM. Between the trimmed V and J ends, which lost 3 bases and 2 bases, there was a span of 10 bases. CDR3 length: 14 residues. The CDR3 coding sequence is TGTGCCAGCAGTTTCCCAGGGGATCAAGAGACCCAGTACTTC. Translation gives CASSFPGDQETQYF.

The chain links TRBV30 to TRBJ2-5, with D perhaps TRBD2 (5 bases). The germline gives CDR1 GTSNPN, CDR2 SVGIG (reference sequence). The CDR3 runs to 14 residues. V lost 0 bases and J 1 base, leaving 9 bases between the germline ends. DNA for the CDR3: TGTGCCTGGAGTGTACGAGGGATCCAAGAGACCCAGTACTTC. Translation gives CAWSVRGIQETQYF.

V gene TRBV19 combines with J gene TRBJ1-4; D is unclear. The germline gives CDR1 LNHDA, CDR2 SQIVND (reference sequence). The V end was cut by 5 bases, the J end by 0 bases, with 7 bases between. The CDR3 length is 14 residues. DNA for the CDR3: TGTGCCAGTAGTCCAGGATCAACTAATGAAAAACTGTTTTTT. Translating gives CASSPGSTNEKLFF.